The 17 T cell receptor beta chains presented below share a single source sample, sequenced in a study of response to subunit inactivated influenza vaccine. A single record per CDR3 protein comes from TCRdb applying MiXCR to the RT-PCR reads. The sample holds about 190,000 distinct CDR3 sequences, 13% to 15% seen once. The sequencing here drew on CD8+ T cells sorted from PBMCs, taken less than 6 days after vaccination. The receptors here all came from a man aged 45-60 years who received an inactivated influenza vaccine.

J is TRBJ1-4 and V is TRBV7-9; the match to TRBD1 covers 7 bases. J lost 8 bases, V lost 5 bases, and 17 bases had no gene match. The CDR3 is made up of 17 amino acids. Germline V CDR1 and CDR2: SEHNR, FQNEAQ (reference sequence). The CDR3 DNA follows: TGTGCCAGCAGCCCCGGCTTACGTCACAGGGGAAAGGAAAAACTGTTTTTT. Its protein is CASSPGLRHRGKEKLFF.

This clonotype turned up a few times. This chain joins TRBV6-5 and TRBJ2-7; TRBD1 agrees at 7 bases. CDR3 length: 13 amino acids. V shed 4 bases and J 3 bases; nucleotides not matched to a gene: 3. The germline V gene has CDR1 MNHEY and CDR2 SVGAGI. The CDR3 region has the DNA TGTGCCAGCAGTTCAGGGGGAGTCTACGAGCAGTACTTC. Protein product: CASSSGGVYEQYF.

This clonotype was seen at least ten times. The chain uses TRBV9 and TRBJ1-2, with 8 bases that match TRBD1. This CDR3 is built from 13 residues. The germline CDR1 and CDR2 sequences are SGDLS and YYNGEE. The V segment lost 5 bases and the J segment 6 bases; nucleotides outside the gene matches: 6. The DNA for the CDR3 is TGTGCCAGCAGTCGGACAGGGAAGGATGGCTACACCTTC. The encoded protein is CASSRTGKDGYTF.

The chain is built from TRBV13 and TRBJ2-5; tentatively, D is TRBD1 (5 bases). The CDR3 runs 16 residues. Per germline, CDR1 PRHDT and CDR2 FYEKMQ (reference sequence). With 1 base removed from V and 5 bases from J, the gap between germline ends came to 17 bases. CDR3 residues: CASSLATPSGLETQYF. The DNA for the CDR3 is TGTGCCAGCAGCTTAGCCACACCGTCAGGGTTGGAGACCCAGTACTTC. The full variable domain, completed using reference TRBV13 and TRBJ2-5, is AAGVIQSPRHLIKEKRETATLKCYPIPRHDTVYWYQQGPGQDPQFLISFYEKMQSDKGSIPDRFSAQQFSDYHSELNMSSLELGDSALYFCASSLATPSGLETQYFGPGTRLLVL.

This clonotype has only a few counts. This chain joins TRBV12-3 or TRBV12-4 and TRBJ2-1; 11 positions match TRBD2. V dropped 4 bases and J dropped 4; count of bases not matched to a gene: 9. This CDR3 is built from 17 residues. CDR3 sequence (DNA): TGTGCCAGCAGTTCCGGGACTAGCGGAGGCGAATACAATGAGCAGTTCTTC. Residues: CASSSGTSGGEYNEQFF.

This clonotype was picked up a small number of times. The rearrangement uses TRBV5-1 and TRBJ1-2; D gene uncertain. Trimming left V 1 base short and J 6 bases short, with 13 bases between. The germline V gene has CDR1 SGHRS and CDR2 YFSETQ. The CDR3 covers 14 residues. This chain's CDR3 is CASSLNHYSHGYTF. In DNA, the CDR3 is TGCGCCAGCAGCTTGAATCACTACAGTCATGGCTACACCTTC.

This clonotype has a handful of counts. The chain is built from TRBV24-1 and TRBJ2-2; 9 bases align to TRBD1. This CDR3 comprises 18 residues. Germline assignment: CDR1 KGHDR and CDR2 SFDVKD. V lost 3 bases to trimming and J lost 4 bases; unmatched junction nucleotides: 11. CDR3 protein: CATSDPLQGASVTGELFF. In nucleotides, the CDR3 is TGTGCCACCAGTGATCCTCTACAGGGGGCGAGTGTCACCGGGGAGCTGTTTTTT.

This clonotype was picked up a small number of times. V is TRBV25-1 and J is TRBJ2-7; D unresolved. Trimming cost V 4 bases and J 3 bases, with 16 bases left between them. The CDR3 has 15 residues. CDR1 and CDR2 from the germline V gene are MGHDK and SYGVNS. As DNA, the CDR3 is TGTGCCAGCAGTGGCCGCCGGACCGACAACTACGAGCAGTACTTC. This sequence encodes CASSGRRTDNYEQYF.

DNA of the CDR3: TGCAGTGCTCGGGACAGCAGCACAGATACGCAGTATTTT. Translation: CSARDSSTDTQYF. V gene TRBV20-1 combines with J gene TRBJ2-3; 7 nucleotides match TRBD1. J lost 0 bases, V lost 5 bases, and 2 bases had no gene match. The germline V gene encodes CDR1 DFQATT and CDR2 SNEGSKA (reference sequence). CDR3 length: 13 amino acids.

This chain links TRBV25-1 with TRBJ2-3, with 8 bases lining up with TRBD2. This CDR3 spans 17 amino acids. Germline V lookup: CDR1 MGHDK, CDR2 SYGVNS. V shed 4 bases, J shed 4 bases, and the junction held 13 bases outside the gene matches. In DNA form, the CDR3 reads TGTGCCAGCAGTGGGCCGGGACTAGGGTTGTTCTCAGATACGCAGTATTTT. Translated, it gives CASSGPGLGLFSDTQYF.

The V gene is TRBV28, the J gene TRBJ2-7; D is unclear. Germline assignment: CDR1 MDHEN and CDR2 SYDVKM. Trimming removed 1 base from V and 5 bases from J, with 9 bases in between. CDR3 length equals 13 residues. The CDR3 region has the DNA TGTGCCAGCAGTTTATTTCTAGGTGACGAGCAGTACTTC. Its protein product is CASSLFLGDEQYF. Using reference TRBV28 and TRBJ2-7 for the parts outside the CDR3, the full variable domain is DVKVTQSSRYLVKRTGEKVFLECVQDMDHENMFWYRQDPGLGLRLIYFSYDVKMKEKGDIPEGYSVSREKKERFSLILESASTNQTSMYLCASSLFLGDEQYFGPGTRLTVT.

This clonotype was counted only a few times. The chain employs TRBV4-3 and TRBJ2-7; D possibly corresponds to TRBD1 (5 bases). The length of the CDR3 is 15 residues. With 1 base removed from V and 4 bases from J, the gap between germline ends came to 14 bases. Germline-derived CDR1 and CDR2 are LGHNA and YSLEER. This chain's CDR3 is CASSQGLQGKYEQYF. CDR3 sequence (DNA): TGCGCCAGCAGCCAAGGTCTCCAGGGAAAGTACGAGCAGTACTTC.

This clonotype was counted at least ten times. The chain carries TRBV6-1 and TRBJ2-2; no definite D call. The CDR3 runs to 14 residues. Between the trimmed V and J ends, which lost 4 bases and 1 base, there was a span of 7 bases. Germline CDR1 is MNHNS and CDR2 is SASEGT. The chain's CDR3 is CASSGTVNTGELFF. The CDR3 bases are TGTGCCAGCAGTGGGACGGTGAACACCGGGGAGCTGTTTTTT.

This clonotype came up a few times. V gene TRBV20-1 combines with J gene TRBJ2-1; TRBD2 matches 10 bases. CDR3 length: 14 amino acids. Germline V lookup: CDR1 DFQATT, CDR2 SNEGSKA (reference sequence). With V trimmed by 6 bases and J by 4 bases, 6 bases remained unmatched. CDR3 amino acids: CSALTSGVYNEQFF. CDR3 nucleotide sequence: TGCAGTGCGCTAACTAGCGGGGTTTACAATGAGCAGTTCTTC.

The gene calls are TRBV11-2 and TRBJ2-7; 10 nucleotides match TRBD1. In germline, CDR1 is SGHAT, CDR2 FQNNGV. V shed 3 bases and J 6 bases; nucleotides not matched to a gene: 5. This CDR3 is 14 amino acids long. Here the CDR3 reads CASSLWGTGVEQYF. The CDR3 region has the DNA TGTGCCAGCAGCTTGTGGGGGACAGGGGTCGAGCAGTACTTC.

This clonotype was counted at least ten times. The chain uses TRBV5-4 and TRBJ1-4, with TRBD1 as a possible D gene (5 bases). V lost 7 bases to trimming and J lost 5 bases, with 15 bases between them. CDR3 length: 14 residues. CDR1 is SGHNT and CDR2 is YYREEE in the germline V gene (reference sequence). The CDR3 spells CASSSDSLNEKLFF. Here the CDR3 DNA reads TGTGCCAGCTCTTCTGACAGTTTAAATGAAAAACTGTTTTTT.

V usage is TRBV11-1 and J usage is TRBJ2-7, with D perhaps given as TRBD1 or TRBD2 (6 bases each). The CDR3 spans 18 residues. Between the trimmed V and J ends, which lost 1 base and 5 bases, there was a span of 24 bases. Germline CDR1 reads SGHAT; CDR2 reads FQDESV (reference sequence). The CDR3 DNA follows: TGTGCCAGCAGCTTAGGACAGGACTATACCACGGACTTGGACGAGCAGTACTTC. Residues: CASSLGQDYTTDLDEQYF.